A selection of T cell receptor beta chains follows, all from one sample in a study of blood T cell repertoires in COVID-19. Generated by immunoSEQ multiplex PCR, the TCRdb table keeps only in-frame clones and is missing some. Here the sample spans around 240,000 clones, approximately 83% being singletons. What was sequenced was peripheral blood. These receptors were taken from a woman aged 30 to 39 who had recovered from COVID-19. Each CDR3 is given with its conserved first and last residue.

V gene	J gene	CDR3 protein
TRBV6-4	TRBJ2-2	CASSDSVGGSGELFF
TRBV2	TRBJ1-2	CASRTVYGYTF
TRBV7-9	TRBJ2-6	CASSYNMAGANVLTF
TRBV14	TRBJ1-2	CASSYGLGLGGYTF
TRBV25-1	TRBJ1-1	CASSAEVPTAEAFF
TRBV9	TRBJ2-2	CASSVGGSRNTGELFF
TRBV5-4	TRBJ1-2	CASSLDRNYGYTF
TRBV9	TRBJ1-6	CASSVGMQRILDSPLHF
TRBV18	TRBJ2-2	CASSGQGTELFF
TRBV27	TRBJ1-1	CASSLRDRGKAFF
TRBV12-3/TRBV12-4	TRBJ2-1	CASNLDSHEQFF
TRBV7-3	TRBJ2-1	CASSFLTSGGIHEQFF
TRBV5-1	TRBJ2-7	CASSSRTAYEQYF
TRBV25-1	TRBJ2-2	CASSAHAELASNTGELFF
TRBV28	TRBJ2-5	CASSPTGGAETQYF
TRBV10-3	TRBJ2-1	CAIRTSGGYNEQFF
TRBV12-3/TRBV12-4	TRBJ1-2	CASTLGQRGYTF
TRBV27	TRBJ1-1	CASSLPGLNTEAFF
TRBV6-1	TRBJ1-2	CASSEVGGRGYTF
TRBV4-2	TRBJ2-6	CASSQDRDSSSGANVLTF
TRBV5-4	TRBJ2-3	CASSLSGGAPADTQYF
TRBV6-5	TRBJ1-2	CASSWTGVYGYTF
TRBV6-1	TRBJ2-1	CASSETSGGYNEQFF
TRBV12-3/TRBV12-4	TRBJ1-5	CASSLGAGQPQHF
TRBV5-4	TRBJ2-3	CASSLDGGVSTDTQYF
TRBV6-6	TRBJ1-1	CASSTSRQGSEAFF
TRBV6-4	TRBJ2-1	CASSATSGGAIAEDEQFF
TRBV7-2	TRBJ1-5	CASSGIGGGRQPQHF